The TCR beta chain under discussion was sequenced for a study of cytomegalovirus exposure and HLA in healthy donors. The V and J ends lost 0 bases and 5 bases respectively, with 8 bases between them. The CDR3 loop spans 13 amino acids. Germline CDR1 is GTSNPN and CDR2 is SVGIG (reference sequence). Data came from immunoSEQ multiplex PCR; TCRdb stores just in-frame clones and leaves some out. This sample carries fewer than 100,000 clones, 90% to 95% of them seen once, and the ten largest clones take over 2%. A note on this clone: What it recognizes is unknown.

Study-wide points: Most TCR sequences proved rare, with some public TCRs found in many donors. Cytomegalovirus-associated TCR beta chains were listed, numbering some 150.

The origin of this receptor is a woman between 18 and 29 years old in good health and CMV-seronegative. Sample: PBMCs. The rearrangement joins TRBV30 to TRBJ1-5; D gene ambiguous. CDR3: CAWSVQLDQPQHF. CDR3 DNA sequence: TGTGCCTGGAGTGTACAACTAGATCAGCCCCAGCATTTT.